A selection of T cell receptor beta chains follows, all from one sample in a study of response to subunit inactivated influenza vaccine. TCRdb itself ran the RT-PCR reads through MiXCR, one entry per CDR3 protein. Of 530,000 or so distinct CDR3 sequences in the sample, 11% to 15% were seen once. The sample here was PBMCs from blood, taken 11 to 12 days after vaccination. Source of these receptors: a man between 50 and 59 years old who received an inactivated influenza vaccine. The conserved cysteine and the conserved F or W are not part of the CDR3 here.

V gene	J gene	CDR3 protein
TRBV12-3/TRBV12-4	TRBJ1-2	ASSLRVRGDYGYT
TRBV20-1	TRBJ2-6	SARPYGDSSGANVLT
TRBV12-3/TRBV12-4	TRBJ2-1	ASSFSASGRNEQF
TRBV12-3/TRBV12-4	TRBJ2-5	ASSSSRNQETQY
TRBV10-2	TRBJ1-3	ASSDQRWGGNTIY
TRBV20-1	TRBJ1-5	SARWQTTPQH
TRBV2	TRBJ1-2	ASSSTPGANYGYT
TRBV4-3	TRBJ2-1	ASSQDIGLAGVMGPNEQF
TRBV15	TRBJ2-3	ATSREGKALTDTQY
TRBV7-9	TRBJ2-1	ASSLASGYGEQF
TRBV7-2	TRBJ2-5	ASTRGTQETQY
TRBV11-2	TRBJ2-1	ASSQSGASYNEQF
TRBV6-1	TRBJ1-3	ASSEYRTGGNTIY
TRBV20-1	TRBJ2-1	SARDRGYSNNEQF
TRBV27	TRBJ2-1	ASRLVTTSYNEQF
TRBV19	TRBJ2-3	ASSQDRWTDTQY
TRBV7-2	TRBJ2-7	ASSLKGLAGGEQY
TRBV24-1	TRBJ2-1	ATSDFRLAGNEQF
TRBV5-1	TRBJ2-5	ASGAGGQETQY
TRBV28	TRBJ1-4	ASTSGRRNEKLF
TRBV20-1	TRBJ2-7	SARGQLNYEQY
TRBV11-2	TRBJ2-7	ASALGGYRYEQY
TRBV15	TRBJ2-3	ATSRESLAGDTDTQY
TRBV12-3/TRBV12-4	TRBJ2-7	ASTPGGPYEQY
TRBV4-2	TRBJ2-7	ASSPSREEQY
TRBV7-9	TRBJ2-3	ASSLGWAGREDTQY
TRBV10-3	TRBJ2-7	AIRGPEQPGYEQY
TRBV7-9	TRBJ2-1	ASSSVEGTAYNEQF
TRBV24-1	TRBJ2-1	ATTSGELGVEQF
TRBV4-3	TRBJ2-5	ASSQGLAESQETQY
TRBV20-1	TRBJ2-5	SATRTSGQETQY
TRBV15	TRBJ2-4	ATSLAPSGGKNIQY
TRBV2	TRBJ2-1	ASSGGLAGGNEQF
TRBV7-2	TRBJ2-3	ASSFGTGRDTQY
TRBV7-2	TRBJ2-5	ASSLTSGSRGGETQY
TRBV7-2	TRBJ1-2	ASSSRSILGALGYT
TRBV4-2	TRBJ2-5	ASSRGTGTQQETQY
TRBV15	TRBJ2-7	ATRAGTDEYEQY
TRBV6-2/TRBV6-3	TRBJ2-5	ASRGGGQGETQY
TRBV9	TRBJ2-1	ASSVTGTVYNEQF
TRBV20-1	TRBJ2-5	SAILAGAGETQY
TRBV29-1	TRBJ2-1	SVNNREQF
TRBV29-1	TRBJ2-4	SVELSPGPGLDIQY
TRBV6-1	TRBJ2-1	ASSATRQNEQF
TRBV9	TRBJ1-2	ASSVGGGLDGYT
TRBV10-3	TRBJ1-2	AISELGYDYGYT
TRBV12-3/TRBV12-4	TRBJ2-3	ASSLRGSADTQY